This T cell receptor beta chain was obtained from a study of shared clonotypes between healthy human individuals (TCRdb year 2020). Regarding the complete study: The cohort included three men and a couple of women between 18 and 49 years of age. For each donor, CD4 naive and CD4 memory were each given three plates, CD8 naive was given two plates, and CD8 memory was given one plate. Blood TCR repertoires of 5 or 6 healthy adults were deeply sequenced to estimate repertoire size and the extent of clonotype sharing between individuals. Different laboratories and diverse techniques were used to prepare libraries and sequence TCR repertoires, to increase sequencing depth and limit assay-specific biases. Between about 0.8 and 8.9 billion PBMCs per donor were obtained by leukapheresis.

This clone was observed a few times. Its antigen is still unknown. No base quality values were provided; no much bigger clone lies one nucleotide off. Using the deep immunoSEQ assay, multiplex PCR amplified TCR CDR3 regions from genomic DNA. For each cell subset, the extracted genomic DNA was distributed evenly across all wells of several immunoSEQ 96-well plates, and each plate served as one replicate. For sorted subsets, approximately 210 ng genomic DNA, equal to 30,000 to 35,000 T cell genomes, was loaded into each replicate PCR. Purified libraries were quantified with a Qubit 3.0 fluorometer, sized on a Bioanalyzer 2100, and re-quantified with the KAPA Library Quantification kit. Every immunoSEQ 96-well plate was sequenced on a dedicated single-read 150-cycle Illumina NextSeq 550 flow cell. Per the original workflow: The immunoSEQ output contained only junctional sequences without quality scores, so filtering could not match that applied to full-length reads. To assign V/J genes and CDR3, sequences were annotated against IMGT germline references using PyIR, a Python wrapper for IgBLAST v1.9. Reads were removed for weak V/J assignments (E-value above 1e-6), missing CDR3, stop codons, out-of-frame junctions, or ambiguous translated residues. V3J clonotypes were defined as sequences sharing an identical inferred V gene, J gene, and CDR3 amino acid sequence. To compute the percentage overlap between repertoires, the number of shared unique clonotypes was divided by the size of the smaller repertoire. Repertoire richness was assessed with RTK rarefaction, the Chao1 estimator, and Recon v2.1 estimates of unobserved clonotypes. Generation probabilities for all TCRbeta clonotypes obtained by the gDNA method from a handful of donors were computed using OLGA. The immuneACCESS repertoire file appears here via TCRdb, limited to in-frame rearrangements. These files lack a portion of the clones; in checked studies, under half of the deficit traces to unresolved V genes, and the cause of the others is not known. V and J calls plus clone size are reproduced from that table; the DNA served to infer D and trimming. The sample table shows 800,000 to 950,000 clones, and approximately 97% are seen once. The ten largest clones capture about 0.21% of the sample.

Overall results and qualifications from the work: Approximately 4.8% of naive CD4, 3.5% of naive CD8, roughly 2.4% of memory CD4, and 0.4% of memory CD8 clonotypes were shared across a few donors. Incomplete sequencing was indicated by rarefaction of sorted-subset datasets, despite the large sequencing depth. Larger estimated clonotype richness was generally found for naive subsets than for memory subsets. Pairwise subsampling indicated that sequencing depth was expected to affect the degree of clonotype sharing among donors. Clonotypes shared by all four sorted-subset donors showed higher generation probabilities than non-shared clonotypes. Only blood was sampled, and tissue TCR repertoires likely differ from those in blood. Because the study included only a small number of donors, the genetic and exposure-history diversity represented was limited.

CD8 naive samples consisted of CD45RO-negative cells that were positively selected for CCR7, yielding a CD45RA+CCR7+ population without TemRA cells. The donors were healthy, HIV-negative adults who had no recently reported acute infections or vaccinations. Only Caucasian adults living in Nashville, Tennessee, USA were represented among the donors. Blood was collected by leukapheresis, and PBMCs were isolated by Ficoll-Histopaque density gradient centrifugation and then cryopreserved in liquid nitrogen vapor phase. Purity and quantity of every magnetically sorted T cell population were checked by analytical flow cytometry. Each sorted fraction had its genomic DNA isolated and then quantified by UV absorbance on a Nanodrop 2000c. The V end gives up 6 bases and the J end 2 bases, leaving 10 bases in the junction not matched to a gene. The CDR3, from cysteine to phenylalanine, totals 16 residues. Kept here is only the CDR3 DNA, which spans 48 bases and is read in frame from base 1. Via the germline V gene, CDR1 is MDHEN and CDR2 SYDVKM.

Sequencing input: naive CD8+ T cells sorted from blood. The cell subset or site label for this specimen denotes: CD45RA+CCR7+. The sequence came from a man aged 25 to 45 in good health. The V and J genes are TRBV28 and TRBJ2-7; 10 central bases correspond to TRBD2. The DNA sequence follows: TGTGCCAGCAGCCTCCCCACTAGCGGGATTCCCTACGAGCAGTACTTC. It translates as CASSLPTSGIPYEQYF.